Below, one T cell receptor (beta chain) is given with its context. Clones were sequenced by immunoSEQ multiplex PCR, and TCRdb holds only the in-frame ones, with some missing. The table shows some 24,000 clones, with roughly 84% occurring only once. Looked up from germline, CDR1 is LNHDA and CDR2 is SQIVND (reference sequence). The length of the CDR3 is 16 residues. The junction had 13 bases not matched to a gene; V was cut back by 7 bases and J by 7 bases. The data are from a study of PD-L1 blockade in urothelial cancer. The sequence came from a man in his 70s with urothelial cancer. The sequenced sample was PBMCs, obtained around atezolizumab (anti-PD-L1) treatment. The chain links TRBV19 to TRBJ2-2; TRBD1 matches 9 bases. The CDR3 region is CASTAGTGNLGGELFF. CDR3 nucleotide sequence: TGTGCCAGTACCGCCGGGACAGGGAACCTAGGCGGGGAGCTGTTTTTT.